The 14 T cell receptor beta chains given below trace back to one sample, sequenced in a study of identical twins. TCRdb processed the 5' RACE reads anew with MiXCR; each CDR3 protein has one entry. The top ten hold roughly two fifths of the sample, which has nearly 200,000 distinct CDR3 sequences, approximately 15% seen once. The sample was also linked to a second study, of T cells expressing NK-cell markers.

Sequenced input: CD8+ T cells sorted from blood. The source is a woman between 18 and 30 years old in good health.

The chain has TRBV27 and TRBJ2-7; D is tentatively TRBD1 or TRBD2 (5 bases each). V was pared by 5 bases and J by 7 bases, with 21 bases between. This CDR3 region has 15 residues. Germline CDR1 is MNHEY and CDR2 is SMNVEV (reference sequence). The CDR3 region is CASSGRQRGSWEQYF. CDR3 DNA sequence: TGTGCCAGCAGTGGGAGACAGAGGGGATCTTGGGAGCAGTACTTC.

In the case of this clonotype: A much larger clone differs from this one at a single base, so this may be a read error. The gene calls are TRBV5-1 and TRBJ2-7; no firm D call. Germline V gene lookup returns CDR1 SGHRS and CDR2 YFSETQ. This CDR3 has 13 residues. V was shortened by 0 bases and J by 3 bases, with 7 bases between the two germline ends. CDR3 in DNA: TGCGCCAGCAGCTTGGGGCGGCACTACGAGCAGTACTTC. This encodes CASSLGRHYEQYF. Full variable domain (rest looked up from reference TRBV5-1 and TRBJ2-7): KAGVTQTPRYLIKTRGQQVTLSCSPISGHRSVSWYQQTPGQGLQFLFEYFSETQRNKGNFPGRFSGRQFSNSRSEMNVSTLELGDSALYLCASSLGRHYEQYFGPGTRLTVT.

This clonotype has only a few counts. The CDR3, as DNA: TGTGCCAGCAGCTCCGGACTAGCGGGACGCCCAGATACGCAGTATTTT. It translates to CASSSGLAGRPDTQYF. The rearrangement links TRBV7-9 to TRBJ2-3; 12 bases map to TRBD2. The CDR3 is made up of 16 amino acids. Germline CDR1 is SEHNR and CDR2 is FQNEAQ (reference sequence). J was trimmed by 4 bases and V by 4 bases; bases with no gene match: 6.

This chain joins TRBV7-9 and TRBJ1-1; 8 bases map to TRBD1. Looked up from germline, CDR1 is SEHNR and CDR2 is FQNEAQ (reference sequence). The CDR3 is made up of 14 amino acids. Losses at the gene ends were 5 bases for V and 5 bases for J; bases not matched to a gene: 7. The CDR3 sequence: CASSLGQGRTEAFF. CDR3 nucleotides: TGTGCCAGCAGCCTCGGACAGGGTCGTACTGAAGCTTTCTTT.

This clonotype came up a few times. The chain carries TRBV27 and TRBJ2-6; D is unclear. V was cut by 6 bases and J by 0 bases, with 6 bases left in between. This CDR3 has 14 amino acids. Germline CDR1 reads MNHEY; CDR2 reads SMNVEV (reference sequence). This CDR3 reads CASSESSGANVLTF. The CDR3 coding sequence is TGTGCCAGCAGCGAAAGCTCTGGGGCCAACGTCCTGACTTTC.

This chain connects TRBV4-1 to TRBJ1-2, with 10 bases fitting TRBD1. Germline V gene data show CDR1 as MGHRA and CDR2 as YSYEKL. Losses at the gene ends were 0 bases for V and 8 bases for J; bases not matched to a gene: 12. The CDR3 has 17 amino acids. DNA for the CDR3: TGCGCCAGCAGCCAAGAGAAAGGGCCCGACAGGGGGCAAGGCTACACCTTC. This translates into CASSQEKGPDRGQGYTF.

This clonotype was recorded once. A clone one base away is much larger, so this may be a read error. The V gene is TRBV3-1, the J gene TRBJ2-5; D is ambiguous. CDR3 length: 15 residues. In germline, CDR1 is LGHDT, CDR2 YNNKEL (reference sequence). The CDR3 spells CATSQAIPARETQYF. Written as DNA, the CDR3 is TGTGCCACCAGCCAAGCAATCCCCGCACGAGAGACCCAGTACTTC.

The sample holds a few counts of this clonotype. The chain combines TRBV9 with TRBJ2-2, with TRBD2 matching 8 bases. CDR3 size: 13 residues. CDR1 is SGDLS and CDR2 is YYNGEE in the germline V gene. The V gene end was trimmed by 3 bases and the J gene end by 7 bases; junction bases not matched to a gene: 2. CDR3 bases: TGTGCCAGCAGCGCCCTAGCGGGCGGGGAGCTGTTTTTT. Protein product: CASSALAGGELFF.

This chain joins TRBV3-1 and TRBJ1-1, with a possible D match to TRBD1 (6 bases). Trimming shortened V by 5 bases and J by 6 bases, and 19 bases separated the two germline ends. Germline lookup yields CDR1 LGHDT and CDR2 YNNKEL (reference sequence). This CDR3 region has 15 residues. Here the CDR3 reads CASSEGHLPIAEAFF. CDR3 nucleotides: TGTGCCAGCAGCGAGGGACACCTCCCTATCGCTGAAGCTTTCTTT.

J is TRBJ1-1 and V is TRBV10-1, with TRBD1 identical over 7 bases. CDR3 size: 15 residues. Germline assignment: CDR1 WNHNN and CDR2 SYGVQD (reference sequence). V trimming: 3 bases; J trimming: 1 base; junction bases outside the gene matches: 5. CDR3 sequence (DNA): TGCGCCAGCAGTGACCCAAGACAGGGGAACACTGAAGCTTTCTTT. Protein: CASSDPRQGNTEAFF.

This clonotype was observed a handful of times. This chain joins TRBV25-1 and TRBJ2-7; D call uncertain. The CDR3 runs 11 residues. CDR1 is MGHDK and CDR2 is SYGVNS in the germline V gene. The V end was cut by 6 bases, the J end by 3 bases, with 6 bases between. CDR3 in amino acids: CASRTGYEQYF. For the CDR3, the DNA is TGTGCCAGCAGAACCGGCTACGAGCAGTACTTC.

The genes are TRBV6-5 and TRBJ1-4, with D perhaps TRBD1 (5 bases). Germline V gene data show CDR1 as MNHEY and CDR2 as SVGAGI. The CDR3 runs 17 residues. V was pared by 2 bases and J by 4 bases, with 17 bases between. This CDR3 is CASSYVWQGTYNEKLFF. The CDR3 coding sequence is TGTGCCAGCAGTTACGTCTGGCAGGGCACATATAATGAAAAACTGTTTTTT.

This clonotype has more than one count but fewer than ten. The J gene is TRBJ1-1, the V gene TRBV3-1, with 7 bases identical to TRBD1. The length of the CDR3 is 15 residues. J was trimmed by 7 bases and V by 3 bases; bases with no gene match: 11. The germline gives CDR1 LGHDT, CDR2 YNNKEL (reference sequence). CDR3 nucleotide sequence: TGTGCCAGCAGCCACGAATATGGGACAGACTTTGAAGCTTTCTTT. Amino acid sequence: CASSHEYGTDFEAFF.

The CDR3 bases are TGCGCCAGCAGCCAAACTGGGGCGGCGGTAATAAACTATGGCTACACCTTC. Translated, it gives CASSQTGAAVINYGYTF. V and J are TRBV4-3 and TRBJ1-2; maybe TRBD1 (5 bases). The CDR3 runs to 17 residues. Germline CDR1 and CDR2: LGHNA and YSLEER. The V end lost 2 bases, the J end lost 2 bases, and 18 bases lay between the germline ends.